The table lists the clone carrying this T cell receptor (beta chain) with a count of one. The sample originates from a study of blood T cell repertoires in COVID-19. Study-level background: Sources were T cells, B-cell-depleted T cells, or PBMCs; the material itself was cDNA or gDNA.

Per the original data handling: Nucleated cell counts were estimated from reference gene primer amplification. Assay: immunoSEQ multiplex PCR; the TCRdb copy retains only in-frame clones and omits some. V, J and clone size derive from that table, while D and trimming were established from the DNA sequence. There are 90,000 or so clones in the sample; around 86% occur only once, and roughly 3.5% lies in the top ten. Trimming took 4 bases from V and 2 from J; bases not matched to a gene: 11. The CDR3 loop spans 17 amino acids. Germline values: CDR1 MNHNS, CDR2 SASEGT. The chain is built from TRBV6-1 and TRBJ1-5; 7 nucleotides match TRBD1. The sequence was collected from a woman between 70 and 85 years old with acute or convalescent COVID-19. Sequenced material: peripheral blood. The CDR3, as DNA: TGTGCCAGCAGTGGGGCAGGAGGGGGCGACGGCAATCAGCCCCAGCATTTT. Translation: CASSGAGGGDGNQPQHF.